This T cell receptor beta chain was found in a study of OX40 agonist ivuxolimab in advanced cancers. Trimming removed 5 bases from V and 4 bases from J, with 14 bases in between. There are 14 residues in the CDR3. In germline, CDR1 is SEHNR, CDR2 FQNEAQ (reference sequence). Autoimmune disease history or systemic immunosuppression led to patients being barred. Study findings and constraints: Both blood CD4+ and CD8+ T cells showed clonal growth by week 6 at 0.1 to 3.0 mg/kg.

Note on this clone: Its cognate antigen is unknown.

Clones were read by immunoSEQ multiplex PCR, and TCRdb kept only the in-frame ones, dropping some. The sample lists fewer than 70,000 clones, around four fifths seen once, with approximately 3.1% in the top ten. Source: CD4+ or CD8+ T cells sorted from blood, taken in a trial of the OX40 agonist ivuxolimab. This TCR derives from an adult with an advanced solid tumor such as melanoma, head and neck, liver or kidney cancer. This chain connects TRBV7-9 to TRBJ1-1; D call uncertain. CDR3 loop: CASSPGPSATEAFF. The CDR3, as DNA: TGTGCCAGCAGCCCAGGTCCCTCGGCCACTGAAGCTTTCTTT.